This T cell receptor beta chain came from a study of tumor-infiltrating lymphocytes in primary liver carcinoma. A word on this clonotype: One end of the junction is discordant with germline, which a read error may explain.

With around 500 ng total RNA as template and a constant-region primer, TCR beta cDNA was made. A slightly modified ARM-PCR protocol with three nested multiplex PCR rounds produced these TCR beta libraries. A C-beta reverse primer and TRBV1-TRBV30 forward primers served in each of the first two PCR rounds, at approximately 10 cycles apiece. TCRdb redid the calling of the multiplex PCR reads with MiXCR, one entry per CDR3 protein. The repertoire holds about 99,000 distinct CDR3 sequences, with roughly 69% as singletons. CDR1 SQVTM and CDR2 ANQGSEA come from the germline V gene. CDR3 length: 13 residues. Unsorted bulk tissue (about 20-32 mg) underwent RNA and DNA co-extraction. Every tumor contributed samples taken at five separate regions.

V is TRBV29-1 and J is TRBJ2-3, with 10 bases lining up with TRBD2. The material sequenced was liver tumor tissue from sampling region 5. Subset meaning: tumor region T5, tumor centre. This clonotype was sampled from a woman aged 55-69 years with primary liver carcinoma and hepatitis B virus infection. The CDR3 DNA is TGCAGCATTTCTAGCGGGAGTGCAGATACGCAGTACTTT. The encoded protein is CSISSGSADTQYF.